The 10 T cell receptor beta chains reported below all come from one sample, sequenced in a study of CD8 T cells in ankylosing spondylitis. TCRdb processed the 5' RACE reads anew with MiXCR; each CDR3 protein has one entry. The data contain about 220,000 distinct CDR3 sequences, about 11% of them seen just once; the ten biggest clones take up approximately 20%. Sequences were obtained from blood, either unsorted or a sorted T cell fraction (not recorded which). The receptors shown here come from a male donor with ankylosing spondylitis or in good health (not recorded which).

The chain has TRBV5-4 and TRBJ2-2; possibly TRBD2 for D (6 bases). The germline CDR1 and CDR2 sequences are SGHNT and YYREEE (reference sequence). The CDR3 has 15 residues. V dropped 0 bases and J dropped 6 bases, with 12 bases sitting between them. In DNA form, the CDR3 reads TGTGCCAGCAGCTTGGGGTTCCGGGGGTCCGGGGAGCTGTTTTTT. It yields the protein CASSLGFRGSGELFF.

V usage is TRBV12-3 or TRBV12-4 and J usage is TRBJ2-2; 7 nucleotides line up with TRBD2. This CDR3 is built from 15 residues. V lost 3 bases and J lost 5; bases outside the gene matches: 6. The CDR3 sequence: CASSFDGGITGELFF. The CDR3 DNA sequence: TGTGCCAGCAGTTTCGACGGGGGGATAACCGGGGAGCTGTTTTTT.

This clonotype has only a few counts. The chain recombines TRBV5-1 with TRBJ2-3; D uncertain. The CDR3 covers 14 residues. Germline V gene sequence: CDR1 SGHRS, CDR2 YFSETQ. The V end lost 2 bases, the J end lost 4 bases, and 11 bases lay between the germline ends. CDR3 nucleotide sequence: TGCGCCAGCAGCTTCACCACTACTCCAGATACGCAGTATTTT. This encodes CASSFTTTPDTQYF.

This clonotype has a count of ten or more. V is TRBV2 and J is TRBJ2-3; D is perhaps TRBD1 or TRBD2 (6 bases each). Per the germline V gene, CDR1 is SNHLY and CDR2 is FYNNEI. The CDR3 covers 15 residues. V gave up 7 bases and J gave up 3 bases, with 17 bases separating them. The CDR3 nucleotides read TGTGCCAGCATCCCCACGGGGGCGCGTACAGATACGCAGTATTTT. Translated, it gives CASIPTGARTDTQYF.

This clonotype has ten or more counts. The chain has TRBV6-5 and TRBJ2-1, with TRBD2 matching 8 bases. The germline CDR1 and CDR2 sequences are MNHEY and SVGAGI. CDR3 length: 16 amino acids. Losses at the gene ends were 2 bases for V and 4 bases for J; bases not matched to a gene: 7. This CDR3 reads CASSYVIAGQYNEQFF. The CDR3 coding sequence is TGTGCCAGCAGTTACGTTATAGCGGGGCAATACAATGAGCAGTTCTTC.

This clonotype was observed many times. V gene TRBV7-3 combines with J gene TRBJ2-2, with D maybe TRBD2 (5 bases). CDR3 length: 14 amino acids. Trimming shortened V by 5 bases and J by 1 base, and 8 bases separated the two germline ends. The germline gives CDR1 SGHTA, CDR2 FQGTGA. CDR3 sequence: CASSPGLNTGELFF. CDR3 coding DNA: TGTGCCAGCAGCCCCGGACTGAACACCGGGGAGCTGTTTTTT.

This clonotype occurred many times. V is TRBV5-1 and J is TRBJ1-3, with D possibly TRBD1 on 6 matching bases. Trimming took 3 bases from V and 4 from J, leaving 20 bases between them. Germline loops: CDR1 SGHRS, CDR2 YFSETQ. The CDR3 is 17 residues long. CDR3 DNA: TGCGCCAGCAGCTCTGGAAACAGGGCTTCAACAGGAAACACCATATATTTT. This gives the protein CASSSGNRASTGNTIYF.

This clonotype came up a few times. V gene TRBV3-1 combines with J gene TRBJ2-2; D is possibly TRBD2 (6 bases). The V gene's germline CDR1 is LGHDT and CDR2 YNNKEL (reference sequence). Deletions cut 1 base from V and 3 bases from J, with 18 bases between. CDR3 size: 18 residues. The CDR3 is CASSQVAPTSWDTGELFF. CDR3 sequence (DNA): TGTGCCAGCAGCCAAGTCGCCCCGACTAGTTGGGACACCGGGGAGCTGTTTTTT.

This clonotype was seen more than once but under ten times. The chain is built from TRBV12-3 or TRBV12-4 and TRBJ2-6; 12 positions match TRBD2. The CDR3 is 17 residues long. The ends lost 4 bases at V and 1 base at J; junction bases unmatched: 2. DNA of the CDR3: TGTGCCAGCAGTTCTAGCGGGGGGGCATCTGGGGCCAACGTCCTGACTTTC. It codes for CASSSSGGASGANVLTF.

This clonotype has only a few counts. The chain couples TRBV3-1 to TRBJ1-5; no clear D gene. Trimming removed 0 bases from V and 5 bases from J, with 8 bases in between. This CDR3 region has 14 residues. CDR1 and CDR2 from the germline V gene are LGHDT and YNNKEL (reference sequence). For the CDR3, the DNA is TGTGCCAGCAGCCAAGATCACGGAGATCAGCCCCAGCATTTT. Translating it yields CASSQDHGDQPQHF.